The source of this TCR beta chain is a study of cytomegalovirus exposure and HLA in healthy donors. Across the study: The 95 to 150 validation repertoires, a later analysis reported, used the same platform as the approximately 630 first-cohort repertoires. General study findings and limits: The finding came from a later analysis; first-cohort TCR clusters tended to co-occur in the 110 or so validation repertoires. Researchers counted around 180 TCR beta chains as cytomegalovirus-associated.

The germline V gene encodes CDR1 LGHNA and CDR2 YNFKEQ. The V and J ends lost 0 bases and 4 bases respectively, with 10 bases between them. The CDR3 contains 14 residues. Generated by immunoSEQ multiplex PCR, the TCRdb table keeps only in-frame clones and is missing some. The sample holds approximately 65,000 clones, 95% to 97% seen once. Regarding this clone: Its antigen is undetermined.

The donors were part of the roughly 130-subject validation cohort, which stood apart from the approximately 700-subject first cohort. The sample taken for sequencing was PBMCs. This receptor was taken from a man aged 18 to 30 in good health and CMV-seronegative. The gene calls are TRBV4-2 and TRBJ2-7; D perhaps matches TRBD2 (6 bases). This CDR3 reads CASSQEEGAYEQYF. The CDR3 DNA is TGTGCCAGCAGCCAAGAGGAGGGCGCGTACGAGCAGTACTTC.